The 26 T cell receptor beta chains given below trace back to one sample, sequenced in a study of cytotoxic CD8 clonotypes in ibrutinib-treated CLL. Assay used: immunoSEQ multiplex PCR; TCRdb lists only in-frame clones, some missing. The repertoire holds 150,000 to 200,000 clones, with around nine tenths as singletons. The source was PBMCs, collected at disease progression, from a patient treated with ibrutinib. Receptor source: a human donor with chronic lymphocytic leukemia.

The chain uses TRBV27 and TRBJ2-7; 10 bases fit TRBD2. J was trimmed by 13 bases and V by 0 bases; bases with no gene match: 6. Germline loops: CDR1 MNHEY, CDR2 SMNVEV (reference sequence). The length of the CDR3 is 13 residues. For the CDR3, the DNA is TGTGCCAGCAGTTTATCCGGACTAGCGGAGGCTTACTTC. Residues: CASSLSGLAEAYF.

This clone has just one count. V and J are TRBV5-1 and TRBJ2-7; D is ambiguous. The V end lost 4 bases, the J end lost 1 base, and 18 bases lay between the germline ends. The CDR3 sequence is 16 residues long. In germline, CDR1 is SGHRS, CDR2 YFSETQ. As DNA, the CDR3 is TGCGCCAGCAGCCTGGGTAGCTCCGATTTATCCTACGAGCAGTACTTC. Translation: CASSLGSSDLSYEQYF.

The CDR3 DNA sequence: TGTGCCAGCAGCTTGGTCGGATCCGGGGAGCTGTTTTTT. Amino acids: CASSLVGSGELFF. The chain joins TRBV5-6 to TRBJ2-2; no clear D. CDR3 length equals 13 residues. From germline, CDR1 is SGHDT and CDR2 YYEEEE. Trimming stripped 0 bases from V and 6 bases from J, with 6 bases between.

This chain joins TRBV20-1 and TRBJ1-2; perhaps TRBD1 as D (5 bases). The CDR3 consists of 11 residues. Trimming removed 4 bases at V and 2 bases at J, with 5 bases between. Germline V gene lookup returns CDR1 DFQATT and CDR2 SNEGSKA (reference sequence). The CDR3 protein is CSATGNYGYTF. In DNA form, the CDR3 reads TGCAGTGCTACAGGGAACTATGGCTACACCTTC.

This sequence joins TRBV6-6 and TRBJ2-3; 7 bases agree with TRBD2. With V trimmed by 8 bases and J by 5 bases, 13 bases remained unmatched. The CDR3 runs 15 residues. In germline, CDR1 is MNHNY, CDR2 SVGAGI (reference sequence). The CDR3 coding sequence is TGTGCCAGCGGCACGTCTAGCGGTTCCCAAGATACGCAGTATTTT. Translated, it gives CASGTSSGSQDTQYF.

The gene calls are TRBV28 and TRBJ2-5; D unclear. This CDR3 region has 12 residues. CDR1 MDHEN and CDR2 SYDVKM come from the germline V gene. The V gene lost 5 bases and the J gene lost 4 bases, with 8 bases spanning the gap. CDR3: CASSHARETQYF. The CDR3, as DNA: TGTGCCAGCAGTCACGCGCGAGAGACCCAGTACTTC.

The chain is built from TRBV11-3 and TRBJ1-3; no definite D call. Germline V gives CDR1 SGHNT, CDR2 YENEEA. Trimming took 8 bases from V and 4 from J, leaving 12 bases between them. The CDR3 contains 13 residues. In DNA form, the CDR3 reads TGTGCCAGCCGCGGGCAGGCGGGAAACACCATATATTTT. This sequence encodes CASRGQAGNTIYF.

The genes are TRBV19 and TRBJ2-7; the D is unclear. The CDR3 spans 17 residues. Trimming took 2 bases from V and 4 from J, leaving 21 bases between them. Germline V gives CDR1 LNHDA, CDR2 SQIVND (reference sequence). The CDR3: CASSISGSFSSPYEQYF. The CDR3 bases are TGTGCCAGTAGTATATCCGGGTCGTTTTCCTCCCCTTACGAGCAGTACTTC. Looking up the rest from reference TRBV19 and TRBJ2-7 gives the full variable domain: DGGITQSPKYLFRKEGQNVTLSCEQNLNHDAMYWYRQDPGQGLRLIYYSQIVNDFQKGDIAEGYSVSREKKESFPLTVTSAQKNPTAFYLCASSISGSFSSPYEQYFGPGTRLTVT.

This rearrangement joins TRBV2 to TRBJ1-1, with 7 bases fitting TRBD1. There are 14 residues in the CDR3. The germline V gene has CDR1 SNHLY and CDR2 FYNNEI. V lost 6 bases to trimming and J lost 6 bases; unmatched junction nucleotides: 10. The chain's CDR3 is CASRTGARVAEAFF. The CDR3 DNA reads TGTGCCAGCAGAACAGGGGCGCGAGTTGCTGAAGCTTTCTTT.

Comment on this clone: The same CDR3 arises from other DNA sequences in this sample as well. The genes are TRBV5-1 and TRBJ1-1, with D perhaps TRBD1 (5 bases). With 0 bases removed from V and 1 base from J, the gap between germline ends came to 7 bases. Germline V CDR1 and CDR2: SGHRS, YFSETQ. CDR3 length: 14 residues. The CDR3 reads CASSLAGANTEAFF. CDR3 bases: TGCGCCAGCAGCTTGGCTGGGGCGAACACTGAAGCTTTCTTT. Drawing the rest from reference TRBV5-1 and TRBJ1-1, the complete variable domain is KAGVTQTPRYLIKTRGQQVTLSCSPISGHRSVSWYQQTPGQGLQFLFEYFSETQRNKGNFPGRFSGRQFSNSRSEMNVSTLELGDSALYLCASSLAGANTEAFFGQGTRLTVV.

The chain employs TRBV5-4 and TRBJ2-2; 8 positions match TRBD2. CDR3 length equals 16 residues. Trimming removed 0 bases from V and 5 bases from J; junction bases left unmatched: 6. Germline V CDR1 and CDR2: SGHNT, YYREEE (reference sequence). In nucleotides, the CDR3 is TGTGCCAGCAGCTTGGGGCTAGCGGGTAATACCGGGGAGCTGTTTTTT. Its translation is CASSLGLAGNTGELFF. Variable domain in full (rest from reference TRBV5-4 and TRBJ2-2): ETGVTQSPTHLIKTRGQQVTLRCSSQSGHNTVSWYQQALGQGPQFIFQYYREEENGRGNFPPRFSGLQFPNYSSELNVNALELDDSALYLCASSLGLAGNTGELFFGEGSRLTVL.

This chain connects TRBV27 to TRBJ1-1, with D hard to call. In germline, CDR1 is MNHEY, CDR2 SMNVEV (reference sequence). This CDR3 is 12 amino acids long. V lost 6 bases, J lost 1 base, and 6 bases lay in between. CDR3 in amino acids: CASRTRNTEAFF. CDR3 DNA: TGTGCCAGCAGAACGAGGAACACTGAAGCTTTCTTT.

This clone has at least ten counts. The rearrangement links TRBV5-1 to TRBJ1-1, with TRBD1 as a possible D gene (5 bases). This CDR3 is 16 amino acids long. Trimming took off 4 bases at V and 6 bases at J, with 22 bases between the two ends. Germline values: CDR1 SGHRS, CDR2 YFSETQ. The CDR3 bases are TGCGCCAGCAGCCTCGGGACCCCTTACATAGGGGCTGAAGCTTTCTTT. Residues: CASSLGTPYIGAEAFF.

The chain couples TRBV19 to TRBJ1-1; TRBD1 matches at 9 bases. The V gene's germline CDR1 is LNHDA and CDR2 SQIVND (reference sequence). With V trimmed by 5 bases and J by 7 bases, 14 bases remained unmatched. CDR3 length equals 16 residues. In DNA, the CDR3 is TGTGCCAGTAGTCGTACCGGGACAGGGTATGAGGGTGAAGCTTTCTTT. Its translation is CASSRTGTGYEGEAFF.

The V and J genes are TRBV28 and TRBJ2-7; 8 bases align to TRBD2. The CDR3 runs 14 residues. Germline V gene sequence: CDR1 MDHEN, CDR2 SYDVKM. Losses at the gene ends were 6 bases for V and 3 bases for J; bases not matched to a gene: 7. The chain's CDR3 is CASRGSGSVYEQYF. The CDR3 DNA is TGTGCCAGCAGAGGGAGCGGGAGTGTCTACGAGCAGTACTTC.

CDR3 amino acids: CASSWKGYEQYF. For the CDR3, the DNA is TGTGCCAGCAGCTGGAAAGGCTACGAGCAGTACTTC. The gene calls are TRBV11-2 and TRBJ2-7; no firm D call. Trimming pared 4 bases from V and 3 bases from J, leaving 7 bases between. Germline-derived CDR1 and CDR2 are SGHAT and FQNNGV. This CDR3 is built from 12 residues.

The V and J genes are TRBV18 and TRBJ1-1; perhaps TRBD1 as D (5 bases). This CDR3 has 16 amino acids. Per germline, CDR1 KGHSH and CDR2 LQKENI. The V gene lost 3 bases and the J gene lost 1 base, with 15 bases spanning the gap. The CDR3 here is CASSPSRQRGNTEAFF. The DNA of the CDR3 is TGTGCCAGCTCACCTTCTCGACAGAGAGGGAACACTGAAGCTTTCTTT.

The chain has TRBV11-1 and TRBJ2-2, with 8 positions matching TRBD1. V gave up 5 bases and J gave up 4 bases; unmatched junction bases: 12. Germline CDR1 reads SGHAT; CDR2 reads FQDESV (reference sequence). The CDR3 consists of 17 residues. The CDR3 DNA reads as TGTGCCAGCAGCACCCGACAGGGGTACGGACCCACCGGGGAGCTGTTTTTT. Translation gives CASSTRQGYGPTGELFF.

This clone was observed a few times. The chain couples TRBV29-1 to TRBJ2-6; 8 bases line up with TRBD1. Germline V CDR1 and CDR2: SQVTM, ANQGSEA. The CDR3 contains 18 residues. With 2 bases clipped from V and 1 base from J, the junction kept 10 bases outside the gene matches. For the CDR3, the DNA is TGCAGCGTTGAACTTCTGACAGGGGTTCGATCTGGGGCCAACGTCCTGACTTTC. Translated: CSVELLTGVRSGANVLTF.

The chain is built from TRBV29-1 and TRBJ2-5; weak D call: TRBD2 (5 bases). The CDR3 is 18 amino acids. V lost 2 bases and J 5 bases, leaving 27 bases between the germline ends. Looked up from germline, CDR1 is SQVTM and CDR2 is ANQGSEA. CDR3: CSVEHPLAYRVGLETQYF. CDR3 bases: TGCAGCGTTGAACACCCCTTGGCGTACCGGGTCGGACTGGAGACCCAGTACTTC.

The gene calls are TRBV7-6 and TRBJ2-6; 15 bases match TRBD2. The V gene end was trimmed by 5 bases and the J gene end by 0 bases; junction bases not matched to a gene: 8. Germline CDR1 and CDR2: SGHVS and FNYEAQ. The CDR3 has 20 amino acids. The CDR3 sequence is CASSVGLAGGQSSGANVLTF. The CDR3 bases are TGTGCCAGCAGCGTGGGACTAGCGGGAGGCCAGAGCTCTGGGGCCAACGTCCTGACTTTC.

This clone was picked up one time. The V gene is TRBV19, the J gene TRBJ2-7; 13 nucleotides line up with TRBD2. Trimming at V came to 1 base and at J to 6 bases, leaving 3 bases not matched to a gene. Germline V gives CDR1 LNHDA, CDR2 SQIVND (reference sequence). The CDR3 sequence is 15 residues long. In DNA, the CDR3 is TGTGCCAGTAGTATAGTACTAGCGGGAGGGGGCGAGCAGTACTTC. Protein sequence: CASSIVLAGGGEQYF.

The rearrangement uses TRBV14 and TRBJ2-1; 11 bases map to TRBD2. CDR3 size: 15 residues. Trimming removed 4 bases from V and 6 bases from J; junction bases left unmatched: 5. Germline assignment: CDR1 SGHDN and CDR2 FVKESK. CDR3 residues: CASSLPGLAVNEQFF. The CDR3 DNA is TGTGCCAGCAGCCTGCCGGGACTAGCGGTCAATGAGCAGTTCTTC.

This chain's CDR3 is CASSSRTSSGNEQFF. CDR3 in DNA: TGTGCCAGCAGTTCACGGACTAGTTCCGGCAATGAGCAGTTCTTC. The genes are TRBV25-1 and TRBJ2-1; 7 bases align to TRBD2. From germline, CDR1 is MGHDK and CDR2 SYGVNS. The CDR3 runs 15 residues. The ends lost 5 bases at V and 6 bases at J; junction bases unmatched: 10.

The V and J genes are TRBV27 and TRBJ2-5; unclear D gene. The CDR3 has 13 amino acids. V lost 6 bases and J lost 9, with 17 bases in between. The germline V gene has CDR1 MNHEY and CDR2 SMNVEV (reference sequence). The CDR3 DNA sequence: TGTGCCAGCAGCCCTACCAGGTCCCAGGCCCAGTACTTC. Protein product: CASSPTRSQAQYF.

V gene TRBV29-1 combines with J gene TRBJ1-1; 9 bases are shared with TRBD1. J lost 1 base, V lost 7 bases, and 7 bases had no gene match. The CDR3 is 14 residues long. Germline assignment: CDR1 SQVTM and CDR2 ANQGSEA. The CDR3 nucleotides are TGCAGCGCCAAGGACAGGGGATCGAACACTGAAGCTTTCTTT. Protein sequence: CSAKDRGSNTEAFF.